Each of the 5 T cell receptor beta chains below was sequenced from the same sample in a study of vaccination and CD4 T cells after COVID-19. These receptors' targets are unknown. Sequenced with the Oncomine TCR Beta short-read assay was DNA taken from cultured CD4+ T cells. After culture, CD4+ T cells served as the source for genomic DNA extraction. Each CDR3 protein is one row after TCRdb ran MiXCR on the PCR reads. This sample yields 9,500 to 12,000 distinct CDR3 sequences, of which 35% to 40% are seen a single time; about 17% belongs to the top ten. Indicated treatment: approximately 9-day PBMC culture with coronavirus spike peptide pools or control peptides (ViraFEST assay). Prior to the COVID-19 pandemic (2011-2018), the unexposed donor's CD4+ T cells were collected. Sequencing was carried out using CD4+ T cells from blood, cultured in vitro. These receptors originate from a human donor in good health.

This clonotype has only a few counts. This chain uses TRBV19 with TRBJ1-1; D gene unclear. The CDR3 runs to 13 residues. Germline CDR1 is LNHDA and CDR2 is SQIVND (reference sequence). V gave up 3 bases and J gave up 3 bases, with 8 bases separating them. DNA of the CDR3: TGTGCCAGTAGTATCCGGTTAGACACTGAAGCTTTCTTT. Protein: CASSIRLDTEAFF.

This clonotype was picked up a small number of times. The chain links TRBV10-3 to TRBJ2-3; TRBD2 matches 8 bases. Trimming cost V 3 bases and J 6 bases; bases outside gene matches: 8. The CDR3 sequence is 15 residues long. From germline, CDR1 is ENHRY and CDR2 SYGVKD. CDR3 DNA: TGTGCCATCAGTGACCCAGCGGGAGTACGGGATACGCAGTATTTT. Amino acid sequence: CAISDPAGVRDTQYF.

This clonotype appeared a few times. The CDR3 nucleotides are TGTGCCAGTAGTATAGAGGACAGGGGGCTCGCCGGGGAGCTGTTTTTT. Protein sequence: CASSIEDRGLAGELFF. The chain links TRBV19 to TRBJ2-2; TRBD1 agrees at 11 bases. Germline CDR1 LNHDA, CDR2 SQIVND (reference sequence). The CDR3 consists of 16 residues. V lost 0 bases to trimming and J lost 6 bases; unmatched junction nucleotides: 3.

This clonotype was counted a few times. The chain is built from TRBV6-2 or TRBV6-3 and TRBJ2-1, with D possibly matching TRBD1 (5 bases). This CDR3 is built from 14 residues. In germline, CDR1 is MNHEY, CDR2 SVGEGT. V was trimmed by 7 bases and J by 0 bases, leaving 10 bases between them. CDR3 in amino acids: CASTGWASYNEQFF. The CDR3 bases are TGTGCCAGCACAGGGTGGGCCTCCTACAATGAGCAGTTCTTC.

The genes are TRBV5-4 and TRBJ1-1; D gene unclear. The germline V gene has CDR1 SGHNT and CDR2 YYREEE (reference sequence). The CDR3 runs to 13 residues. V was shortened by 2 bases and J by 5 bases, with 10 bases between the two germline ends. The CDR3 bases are TGTGCCAGCAGCTTCGGCAGGTCAACTGAAGCTTTCTTT. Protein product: CASSFGRSTEAFF.